This T cell receptor beta chain is drawn from a study of OX40 agonist ivuxolimab in advanced cancers. Comment on this clone: Its antigen is currently unknown.

Broader study findings: Among the nonresponders, some also had low normalized T-cell clonal expansion.

This CDR3 is 14 amino acids long. Per the germline V gene, CDR1 is SGHRS and CDR2 is YFSETQ. Between the trimmed V and J ends, which lost 1 base and 2 bases, there was a span of 10 bases. Assay used: immunoSEQ multiplex PCR; TCRdb lists only in-frame clones, some missing. The table includes over 95,000 clones, 91% detected once. Sequenced material: CD4+ or CD8+ T cells sorted from blood, taken in a trial of the OX40 agonist ivuxolimab. The chain has TRBV5-1 and TRBJ2-7; perhaps TRBD1 as D (6 bases). The TCR comes from an adult with an advanced solid tumor such as melanoma, head and neck, liver or kidney cancer. CDR3 sequence: CASSLTGQAYEQYF. CDR3 bases: TGCGCCAGCAGCTTGACGGGACAAGCCTACGAGCAGTACTTC.